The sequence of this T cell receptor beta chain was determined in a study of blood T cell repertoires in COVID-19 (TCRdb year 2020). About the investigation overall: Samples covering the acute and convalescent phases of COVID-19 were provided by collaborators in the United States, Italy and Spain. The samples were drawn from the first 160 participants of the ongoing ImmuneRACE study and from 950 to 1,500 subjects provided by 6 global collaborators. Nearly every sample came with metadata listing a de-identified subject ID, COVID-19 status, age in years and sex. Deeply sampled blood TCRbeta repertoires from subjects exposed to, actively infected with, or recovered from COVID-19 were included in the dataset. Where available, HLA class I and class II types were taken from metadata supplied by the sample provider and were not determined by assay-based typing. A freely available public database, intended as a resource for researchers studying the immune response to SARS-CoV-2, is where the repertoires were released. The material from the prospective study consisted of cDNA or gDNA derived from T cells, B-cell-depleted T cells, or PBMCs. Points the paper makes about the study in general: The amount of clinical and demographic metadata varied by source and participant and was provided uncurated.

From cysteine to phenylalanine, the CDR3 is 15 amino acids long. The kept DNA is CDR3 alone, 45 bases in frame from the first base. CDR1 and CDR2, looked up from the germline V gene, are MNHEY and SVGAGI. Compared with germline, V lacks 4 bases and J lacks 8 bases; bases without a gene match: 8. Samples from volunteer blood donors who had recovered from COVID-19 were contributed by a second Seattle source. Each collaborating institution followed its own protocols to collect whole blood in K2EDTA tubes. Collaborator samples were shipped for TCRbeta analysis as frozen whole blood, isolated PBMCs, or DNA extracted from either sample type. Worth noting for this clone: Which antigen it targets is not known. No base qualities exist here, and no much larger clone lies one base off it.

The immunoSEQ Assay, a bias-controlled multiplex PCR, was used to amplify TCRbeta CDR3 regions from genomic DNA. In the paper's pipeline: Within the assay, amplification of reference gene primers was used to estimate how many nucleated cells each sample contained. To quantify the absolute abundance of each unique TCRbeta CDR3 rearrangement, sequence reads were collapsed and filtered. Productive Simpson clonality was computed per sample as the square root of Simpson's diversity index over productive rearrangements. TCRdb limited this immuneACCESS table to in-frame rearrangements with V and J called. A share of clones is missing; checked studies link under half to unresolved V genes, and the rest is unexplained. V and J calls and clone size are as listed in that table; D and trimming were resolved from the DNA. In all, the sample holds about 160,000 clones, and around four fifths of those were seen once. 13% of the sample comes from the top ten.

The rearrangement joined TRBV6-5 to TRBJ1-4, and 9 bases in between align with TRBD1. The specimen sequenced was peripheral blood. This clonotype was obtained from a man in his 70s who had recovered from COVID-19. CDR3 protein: CASSSITGGGEKLFF. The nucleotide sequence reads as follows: TGTGCCAGCAGTTCCATAACAGGGGGCGGCGAAAAACTGTTTTTT.